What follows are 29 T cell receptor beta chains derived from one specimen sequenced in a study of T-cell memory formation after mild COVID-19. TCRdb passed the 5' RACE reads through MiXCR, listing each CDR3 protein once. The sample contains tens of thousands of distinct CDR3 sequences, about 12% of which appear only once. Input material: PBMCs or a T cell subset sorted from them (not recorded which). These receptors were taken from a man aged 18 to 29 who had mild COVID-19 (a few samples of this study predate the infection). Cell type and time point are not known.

For the CDR3, the DNA is TGTGCCAGCAGTGAAGGGGCGGGCACTGAAGCTTTCTTT. Its translation: CASSEGAGTEAFF. The V call is TRBV2, the J call TRBJ1-1; D not certain. Germline V gene data show CDR1 as SNHLY and CDR2 as FYNNEI. The CDR3 extends over 13 amino acids. The V and J ends lost 1 base and 4 bases respectively, with 7 bases between them.

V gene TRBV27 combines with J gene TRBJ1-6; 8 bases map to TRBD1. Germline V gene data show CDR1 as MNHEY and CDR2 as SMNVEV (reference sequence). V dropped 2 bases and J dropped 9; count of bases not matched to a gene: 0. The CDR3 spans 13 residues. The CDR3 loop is CASSLTGGSPLHF. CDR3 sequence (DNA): TGTGCCAGCAGTTTAACAGGGGGTTCACCCCTCCACTTT.

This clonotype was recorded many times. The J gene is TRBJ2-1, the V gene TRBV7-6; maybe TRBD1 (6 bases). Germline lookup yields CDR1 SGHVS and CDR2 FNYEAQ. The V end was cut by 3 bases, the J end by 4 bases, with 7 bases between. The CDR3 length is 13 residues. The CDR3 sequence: CASSLDRYNEQFF. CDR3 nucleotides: TGTGCCAGCAGCTTGGACAGATACAATGAGCAGTTCTTC.

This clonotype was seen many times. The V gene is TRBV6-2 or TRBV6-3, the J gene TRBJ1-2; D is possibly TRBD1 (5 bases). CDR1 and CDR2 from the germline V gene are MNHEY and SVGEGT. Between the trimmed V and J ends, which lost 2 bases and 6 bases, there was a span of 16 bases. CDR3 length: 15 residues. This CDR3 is CASSYRGTGVDGYTF. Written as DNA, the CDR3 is TGTGCCAGCAGTTACCGCGGGACCGGGGTTGATGGCTACACCTTC.

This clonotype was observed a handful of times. CDR3 in DNA: TGTGCCAGCAGCTTAGATCATTCACCCCTCCACTTT. Translated, it gives CASSLDHSPLHF. V gene TRBV7-9 combines with J gene TRBJ1-6; D is undetermined. CDR1 and CDR2 from the germline V gene are SEHNR and FQNEAQ (reference sequence). The V end lost 1 base, the J end lost 8 bases, and 3 bases lay between the germline ends. The CDR3 consists of 12 residues.

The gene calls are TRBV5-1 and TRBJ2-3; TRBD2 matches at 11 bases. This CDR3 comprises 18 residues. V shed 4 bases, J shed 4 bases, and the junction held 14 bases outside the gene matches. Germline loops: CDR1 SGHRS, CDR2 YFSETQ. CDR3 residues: CASSPGVAGGPGADTQYF. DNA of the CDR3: TGCGCCAGCAGCCCAGGGGTAGCGGGGGGGCCGGGCGCAGATACGCAGTATTTT.

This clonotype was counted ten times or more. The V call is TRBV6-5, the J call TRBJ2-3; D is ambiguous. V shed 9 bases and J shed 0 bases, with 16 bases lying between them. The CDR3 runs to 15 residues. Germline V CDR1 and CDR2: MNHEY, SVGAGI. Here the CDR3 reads CASRLGVTSTDTQYF. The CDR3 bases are TGTGCCAGTAGACTGGGTGTGACTAGCACAGATACGCAGTATTTT.

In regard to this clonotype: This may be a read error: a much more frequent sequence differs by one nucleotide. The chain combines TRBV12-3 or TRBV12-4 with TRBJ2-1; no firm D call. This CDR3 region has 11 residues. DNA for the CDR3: TGTGACAGCAGTTTCGGAGATGAGCAGTTCTTC. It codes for CDSSFGDEQFF.

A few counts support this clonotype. This CDR3 is CASSHRGSNQPQHF. As DNA, the CDR3 is TGTGCCAGCAGTCACAGGGGTAGCAATCAGCCCCAGCATTTT. This rearrangement joins TRBV6-5 to TRBJ1-5; 7 nucleotides align to TRBD1. CDR1 and CDR2 (germline): MNHEY, SVGAGI. V was clipped by 5 bases and J by 0 bases; unmatched bases: 1. CDR3 length equals 14 residues.

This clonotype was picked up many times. The CDR3 region is CASSPHVAGGTTDTQYF. For the CDR3, the DNA is TGTGCCAGCTCACCACACGTAGCAGGAGGGACCACAGATACGCAGTATTTT. The J gene is TRBJ2-3, the V gene TRBV18, with D perhaps matching TRBD2 (6 bases). V lost 1 base and J 2 bases, leaving 16 bases between the germline ends. Per the germline V gene, CDR1 is KGHSH and CDR2 is LQKENI. The CDR3 loop spans 17 amino acids.

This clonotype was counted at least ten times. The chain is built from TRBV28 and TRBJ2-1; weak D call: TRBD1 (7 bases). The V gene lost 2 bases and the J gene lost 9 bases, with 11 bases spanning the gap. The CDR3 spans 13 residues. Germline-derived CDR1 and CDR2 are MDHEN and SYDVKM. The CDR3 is CASSLGGGLEQFF. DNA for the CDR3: TGTGCCAGCAGTTTAGGAGGGGGCCTTGAGCAGTTCTTC.

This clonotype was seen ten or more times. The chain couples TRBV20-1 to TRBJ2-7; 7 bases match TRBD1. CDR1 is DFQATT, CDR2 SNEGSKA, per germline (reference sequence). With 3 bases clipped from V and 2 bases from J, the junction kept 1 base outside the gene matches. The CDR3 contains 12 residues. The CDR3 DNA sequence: TGCAGTGCTAGGACAGGGACCTACGAGCAGTACTTC. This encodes CSARTGTYEQYF.

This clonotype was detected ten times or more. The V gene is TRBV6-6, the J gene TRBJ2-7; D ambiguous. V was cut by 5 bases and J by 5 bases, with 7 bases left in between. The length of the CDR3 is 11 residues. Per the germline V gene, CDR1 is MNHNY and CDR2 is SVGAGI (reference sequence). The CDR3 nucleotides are TGTGCCAGCAGTCCGTCCGACGAGCAGTACTTC. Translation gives CASSPSDEQYF.

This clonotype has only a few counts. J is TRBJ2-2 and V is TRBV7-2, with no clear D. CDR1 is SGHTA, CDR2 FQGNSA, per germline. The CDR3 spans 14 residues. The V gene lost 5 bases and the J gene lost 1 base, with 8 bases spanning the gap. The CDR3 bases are TGTGCCAGCAGCCCTCGACGGAACACCGGGGAGCTGTTTTTT. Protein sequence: CASSPRRNTGELFF.

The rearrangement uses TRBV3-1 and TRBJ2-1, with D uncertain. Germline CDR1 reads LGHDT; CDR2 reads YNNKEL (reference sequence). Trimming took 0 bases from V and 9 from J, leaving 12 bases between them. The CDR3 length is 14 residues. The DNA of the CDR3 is TGTGCCAGCAGCCAAGATTTGAGTTCGGGTGAGCAGTTCTTC. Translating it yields CASSQDLSSGEQFF.

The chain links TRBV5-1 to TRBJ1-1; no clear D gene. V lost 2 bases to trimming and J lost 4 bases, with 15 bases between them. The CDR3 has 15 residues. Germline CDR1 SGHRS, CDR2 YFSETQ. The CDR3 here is CASSLGPEGGTEAFF. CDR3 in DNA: TGCGCCAGCAGCTTAGGGCCGGAGGGTGGCACTGAAGCTTTCTTT.

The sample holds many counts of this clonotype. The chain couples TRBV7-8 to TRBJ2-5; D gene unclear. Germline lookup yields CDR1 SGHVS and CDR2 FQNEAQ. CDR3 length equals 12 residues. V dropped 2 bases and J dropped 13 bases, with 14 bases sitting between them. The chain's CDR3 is CASSLSSLAMYF. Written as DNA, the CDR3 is TGTGCCAGCAGCTTATCATCCTTGGCCATGTACTTC.

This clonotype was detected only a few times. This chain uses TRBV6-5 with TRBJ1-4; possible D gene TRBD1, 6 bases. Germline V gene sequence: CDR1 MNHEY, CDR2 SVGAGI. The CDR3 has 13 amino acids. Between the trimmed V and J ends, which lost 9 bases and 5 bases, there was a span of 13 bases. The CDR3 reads CASQGTSNEKLFF. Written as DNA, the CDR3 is TGTGCCAGTCAAGGGACATCGAATGAAAAACTGTTTTTT.

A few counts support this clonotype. CDR3 DNA sequence: TGTGCCATCAAAAAGGAGGGGGCTGAGACCCAGTACTTC. Protein: CAIKKEGAETQYF. This chain uses TRBV10-3 with TRBJ2-5; tentatively, D is TRBD1 (7 bases). CDR1 and CDR2 from the germline V gene are ENHRY and SYGVKD. The CDR3 totals 13 residues. The V gene lost 7 bases and the J gene lost 5 bases, with 14 bases spanning the gap.

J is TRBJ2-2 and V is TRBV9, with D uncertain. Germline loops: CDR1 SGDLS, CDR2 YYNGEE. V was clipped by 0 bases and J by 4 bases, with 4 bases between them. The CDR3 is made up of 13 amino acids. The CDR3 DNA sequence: TGTGCCAGCAGCGTAGTAGCCACCGGGGAGCTGTTTTTT. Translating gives CASSVVATGELFF.

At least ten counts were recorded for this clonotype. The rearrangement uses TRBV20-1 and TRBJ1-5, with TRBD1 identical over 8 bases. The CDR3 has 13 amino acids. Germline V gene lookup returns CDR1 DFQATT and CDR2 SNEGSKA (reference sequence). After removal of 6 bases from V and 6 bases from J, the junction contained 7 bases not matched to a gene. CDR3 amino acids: CSANRGVGQPQHF. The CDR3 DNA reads TGCAGTGCGAACAGGGGGGTCGGTCAGCCCCAGCATTTT.

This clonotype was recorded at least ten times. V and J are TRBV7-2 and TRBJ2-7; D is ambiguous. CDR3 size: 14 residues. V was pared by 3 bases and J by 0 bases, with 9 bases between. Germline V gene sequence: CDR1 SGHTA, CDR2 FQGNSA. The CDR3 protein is CASSFRVSSYEQYV. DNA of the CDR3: TGTGCCAGCAGCTTCCGCGTCAGCTCCTACGAGCAGTACGTC.

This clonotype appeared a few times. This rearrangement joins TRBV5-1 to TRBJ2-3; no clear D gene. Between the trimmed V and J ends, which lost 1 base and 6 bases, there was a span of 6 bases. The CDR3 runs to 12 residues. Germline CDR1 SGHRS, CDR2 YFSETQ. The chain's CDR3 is CASSLLGDTQYF. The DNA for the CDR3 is TGCGCCAGCAGCTTGTTGGGGGATACGCAGTATTTT.

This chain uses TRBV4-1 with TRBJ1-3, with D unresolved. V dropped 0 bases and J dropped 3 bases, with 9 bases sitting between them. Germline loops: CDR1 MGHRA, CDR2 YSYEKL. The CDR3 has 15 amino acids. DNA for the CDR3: TGCGCCAGCAGCCAAGACGGCCTTTATGGAAACACCATATATTTT. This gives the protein CASSQDGLYGNTIYF.

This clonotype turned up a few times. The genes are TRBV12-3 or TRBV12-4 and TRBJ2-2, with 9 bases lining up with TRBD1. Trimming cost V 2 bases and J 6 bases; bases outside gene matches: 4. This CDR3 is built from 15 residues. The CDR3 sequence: CASSLFGTGSGELFF. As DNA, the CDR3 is TGTGCCAGCAGTTTATTTGGGACAGGGTCCGGGGAGCTGTTTTTT.

The CDR3 DNA reads as TGTGCCTCGAGACGAGGGACAGCACAGACTAGCACAGATACGCAGTATTTT. Protein product: CASRRGTAQTSTDTQYF. This rearrangement joins TRBV10-3 to TRBJ2-3; 7 bases align to TRBD1. Germline V gene data show CDR1 as ENHRY and CDR2 as SYGVKD. J gave up 0 bases and V 11 bases, and 17 bases lay outside the gene matches. The CDR3 is 17 residues long.

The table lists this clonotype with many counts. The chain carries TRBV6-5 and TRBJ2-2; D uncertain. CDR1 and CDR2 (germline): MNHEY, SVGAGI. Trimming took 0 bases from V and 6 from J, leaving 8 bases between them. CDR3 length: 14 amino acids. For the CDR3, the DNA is TGTGCCAGCAGTTACTCCCCGAAGGCCGGGGAGCTGTTTTTT. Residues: CASSYSPKAGELFF.

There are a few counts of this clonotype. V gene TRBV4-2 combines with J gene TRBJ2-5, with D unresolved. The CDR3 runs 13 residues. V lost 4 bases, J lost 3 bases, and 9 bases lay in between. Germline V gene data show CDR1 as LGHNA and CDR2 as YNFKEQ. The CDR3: CASSRARKETQYF. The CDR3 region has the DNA TGTGCCAGCAGCCGAGCTAGAAAAGAGACCCAGTACTTC.

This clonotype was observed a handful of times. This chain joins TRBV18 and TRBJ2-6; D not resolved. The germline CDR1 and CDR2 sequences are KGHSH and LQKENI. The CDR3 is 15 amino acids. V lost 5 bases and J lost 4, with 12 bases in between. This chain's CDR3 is CASSVQELGANVLTF. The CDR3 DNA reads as TGTGCCAGCTCAGTCCAAGAGCTGGGGGCCAACGTCCTGACTTTC. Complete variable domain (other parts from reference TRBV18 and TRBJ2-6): NAGVMQNPRHLVRRRGQEARLRCSPMKGHSHVYWYRQLPEEGLKFMVYLQKENIIDESGMPKERFSAEFPKEGPSILRIQQVVRGDSAAYFCASSVQELGANVLTFGAGSRLTVL.